These 21 T cell receptor beta chains share one sample of origin, sequenced in a study of early T cells in non-severe SARS-CoV-2 infection. MiXCR, applied by TCRdb to the 5' RACE reads, yields one record per CDR3 protein. In the table there are some 91,000 distinct CDR3 sequences, 15% of which are singletons. The sample consisted of whole blood. The receptors were sampled from an adult who was a healthcare worker with PCR-confirmed SARS-CoV-2 infection or an uninfected control (not recorded which).

The J gene is TRBJ2-7, the V gene TRBV28; D might be TRBD1 (6 bases). The CDR3 is 12 residues long. CDR1 MDHEN and CDR2 SYDVKM come from the germline V gene. V shed 6 bases and J shed 4 bases, with 10 bases lying between them. The chain's CDR3 is CASRETGYEQYF. The CDR3 DNA sequence: TGTGCCAGCAGAGAGACAGGTTACGAGCAGTACTTC.

V usage is TRBV5-1 and J usage is TRBJ2-1; TRBD1 aligns across 9 bases. The CDR3 extends over 16 amino acids. Germline lookup yields CDR1 SGHRS and CDR2 YFSETQ. V shed 4 bases, J shed 1 base, and the junction held 6 bases outside the gene matches. The CDR3 coding sequence is TGCGCCAGCAGCCGTTCACAGGGGGCTTCCTACAATGAGCAGTTCTTC. Protein sequence: CASSRSQGASYNEQFF.

The V call is TRBV20-1, the J call TRBJ2-3, with D maybe TRBD2 (5 bases). Germline lookup yields CDR1 DFQATT and CDR2 SNEGSKA (reference sequence). The CDR3 totals 13 residues. Trimming took off 4 bases at V and 1 base at J, with 9 bases between the two ends. CDR3 in amino acids: CSATGSGTDTQYF. The CDR3 DNA sequence: TGCAGTGCTACGGGAAGCGGCACAGATACGCAGTATTTT.

This sequence joins TRBV3-2 and TRBJ2-7; the table's D call TRBD2 went unverified against the DNA. TRBV3-2 corresponds to a pseudogene. The CDR3 runs 14 residues. For the CDR3, the DNA is TGTGCCAGCAGCCACAATAGCGGGAGTTACGAGCAGTACTTC. Translation: CASSHNSGSYEQYF.

This clonotype was seen a handful of times. This rearrangement joins TRBV3-1 to TRBJ2-1, with TRBD2 identical over 10 bases. The CDR3 totals 13 residues. J gave up 10 bases and V 6 bases, and 6 bases lay outside the gene matches. The germline gives CDR1 LGHDT, CDR2 YNNKEL (reference sequence). The CDR3 DNA follows: TGTGCCAGCAGGCTAGCGGGAGTTTACGAGCAGTTCTTC. Translated, it gives CASRLAGVYEQFF.

The V call is TRBV28, the J call TRBJ2-3; the match to TRBD2 covers 10 bases. The CDR3 loop spans 14 amino acids. V dropped 6 bases and J dropped 4; count of bases not matched to a gene: 4. Germline CDR1 is MDHEN and CDR2 is SYDVKM. The DNA for the CDR3 is TGTGCCAGCAGGATAGCGGGAGGCCCAGATACGCAGTATTTT. Translation: CASRIAGGPDTQYF.

The sample holds many counts of this clonotype. The gene calls are TRBV2 and TRBJ1-1; D is possibly TRBD1 (5 bases). Germline CDR1 and CDR2: SNHLY and FYNNEI. Trimming cost V 8 bases and J 5 bases, with 6 bases left between them. The CDR3 runs to 10 residues. The DNA of the CDR3 is TGTGCCAGCGGGGGAACTGAAGCTTTCTTT. Amino acids: CASGGTEAFF.

This clonotype was recorded at least ten times. A junction end diverges from the germline sequence, so it may reflect a read error. V gene TRBV2 combines with J gene TRBJ2-3; a weak D match, TRBD2 (5 bases). CDR3 length: 17 amino acids. Germline V gene data show CDR1 as SNHLY and CDR2 as FYNNEI. The CDR3 coding sequence is TGTGCCAGCAGTGGGGGTGCGAGGGAGAGAAGCAAAGATACGCAGTATTTT. Translated, it gives CASSGGARERSKDTQYF. Full variable domain (rest looked up from reference TRBV2 and TRBJ2-3): EPEVTQTPSHQVTQMGQEVILRCVPISNHLYFYWYRQILGQKVEFLVSFYNNEISEKSEIFDDQFSVERPDGSNFTLKIRSTKLEDSAMYFCASSGGARERSKDTQYFGPGTRLTVL.

This clonotype was counted a few times. The CDR3 DNA follows: TGTGCCAGCAGCTTAGGGACTCCATCGATAAGCACAGATACGCAGTATTTT. Protein product: CASSLGTPSISTDTQYF. The rearrangement links TRBV7-6 to TRBJ2-3, with D tentatively TRBD2 (5 bases). There are 17 residues in the CDR3. The ends were cut back, 1 base at V and 0 bases at J, with 14 bases in the middle. Germline V lookup: CDR1 SGHVS, CDR2 FNYEAQ.

The rearrangement joins TRBV28 to TRBJ2-3; D gene unclear. CDR3 length: 15 residues. From germline, CDR1 is MDHEN and CDR2 SYDVKM. The V and J ends lost 4 bases and 2 bases respectively, with 13 bases between them. For the CDR3, the DNA is TGTGCCAGCAGTTGGGCAGGTGTGAACACAGATACGCAGTATTTT. Translating it yields CASSWAGVNTDTQYF.

The chain couples TRBV12-5 to TRBJ2-1; a weak D match, TRBD2 (6 bases). V shed 2 bases and J shed 6 bases, with 8 bases lying between them. Germline V gene data show CDR1 as LGHNT and CDR2 as FRNRAP. This CDR3 region has 13 residues. The CDR3: CASGLSGLNEQFF. The CDR3 nucleotides are TGTGCTAGTGGTTTGAGCGGGCTCAATGAGCAGTTCTTC.

The rearrangement joins TRBV10-3 to TRBJ2-1, with D hard to call. The V end lost 8 bases, the J end lost 0 bases, and 11 bases lay between the germline ends. There are 14 residues in the CDR3. CDR1 and CDR2 from the germline V gene are ENHRY and SYGVKD. The CDR3 here is CAIGVSSSYNEQFF. In DNA form, the CDR3 reads TGTGCCATCGGCGTGAGCAGCTCCTACAATGAGCAGTTCTTC.

This clonotype was seen just once. The genes are TRBV3-1 and TRBJ2-7; D not resolved. The CDR3 has 14 amino acids. Trimming removed 4 bases from V and 0 bases from J, with 10 bases in between. Germline CDR1 LGHDT, CDR2 YNNKEL (reference sequence). CDR3 loop: CASSRRASSYEQYF. The CDR3, as DNA: TGTGCCAGCAGCCGCCGAGCCTCCTCCTACGAGCAGTACTTC.

The sample holds a few counts of this clonotype. The rearrangement uses TRBV7-8 and TRBJ2-1, with 7 positions matching TRBD2. CDR3 length: 16 amino acids. Losses at the gene ends were 2 bases for V and 12 bases for J; bases not matched to a gene: 16. Germline V lookup: CDR1 SGHVS, CDR2 FQNEAQ. CDR3 nucleotides: TGTGCCAGCAGCTTAACCGGCCCCGGGACTAAGGTCGGGCAGTTCTTC. Translated: CASSLTGPGTKVGQFF.

This clonotype was seen at least ten times. The rearrangement links TRBV4-1 to TRBJ2-1, with D perhaps TRBD2 (6 bases). The CDR3 runs 18 residues. Germline CDR1 MGHRA, CDR2 YSYEKL. Trimming took 0 bases from V and 0 from J, leaving 15 bases between them. CDR3 region: CASSQEWRGTGSYNEQFF. In DNA, the CDR3 is TGCGCCAGCAGCCAAGAGTGGCGCGGGACGGGCTCCTACAATGAGCAGTTCTTC.

This clonotype was observed at least ten times. The V and J genes are TRBV21-1 and TRBJ1-1. TRBV21-1 is a listed pseudogene. This CDR3 has 10 amino acids. CDR3 sequence reads: CARKNTEAFF. CDR3 coding DNA: TGTGCCAGAAAAAACACTGAAGCTTTCTTT.

This clonotype was found a few times. J is TRBJ2-5 and V is TRBV6-5; 8 bases line up with TRBD2. This CDR3 has 14 residues. CDR1 is MNHEY, CDR2 SVGAGI, per germline. The junction had 7 bases not matched to a gene; V was cut back by 5 bases and J by 5 bases. This CDR3 reads CASSPPKRGETQYF. The CDR3 DNA reads as TGTGCCAGCAGTCCCCCAAAGCGGGGGGAGACCCAGTACTTC.

This clonotype was detected only a few times. The rearrangement links TRBV7-6 to TRBJ2-1; TRBD2 agrees at 7 bases. There are 16 residues in the CDR3. The J segment lost 4 bases and the V segment lost 5 bases, leaving 11 bases of the junction unmatched. Germline CDR1 SGHVS, CDR2 FNYEAQ. The CDR3 loop reads CASSPPRSGTYNEQFF. DNA of the CDR3: TGTGCCAGCAGCCCCCCCCGGAGCGGGACTTACAATGAGCAGTTCTTC.

The V gene is TRBV7-2, the J gene TRBJ1-1, with a weak D call TRBD1 (5 bases). Germline V gene data show CDR1 as SGHTA and CDR2 as FQGNSA. This CDR3 is built from 14 residues. V dropped 5 bases and J dropped 9 bases, with 19 bases sitting between them. The CDR3 sequence is CASSADRAVGQAFF. CDR3 in DNA: TGTGCCAGCAGCGCTGATCGTGCGGTGGGACAAGCTTTCTTT. Supplemented by reference TRBV7-2 and TRBJ1-1, the full variable domain reads GAGVSQSPSNKVTEKGKDVELRCDPISGHTALYWYRQSLGQGLEFLIYFQGNSAPDKSGLPSDRFSAERTGGSVSTLTIQRTQQEDSAVYLCASSADRAVGQAFFGQGTRLTVV.

The V gene is TRBV28, the J gene TRBJ1-4; weak D call: TRBD1 (5 bases). Trimming pared 3 bases from V and 0 bases from J, leaving 11 bases between. The CDR3 covers 16 residues. Germline V gene sequence: CDR1 MDHEN, CDR2 SYDVKM. In nucleotides, the CDR3 is TGTGCCAGCAGTTTGGGGGGAACTTCAACTAATGAAAAACTGTTTTTT. It is translated as CASSLGGTSTNEKLFF.

This chain links TRBV28 with TRBJ2-1; TRBD2 is a possible D gene (5 bases). This CDR3 has 15 residues. Trimming stripped 3 bases from V and 2 bases from J, with 11 bases between. Germline values: CDR1 MDHEN, CDR2 SYDVKM. The CDR3 reads CASSFGLGTYNEQFF. In DNA form, the CDR3 reads TGTGCCAGCAGTTTCGGACTCGGAACCTACAATGAGCAGTTCTTC.